This T cell receptor beta chain was captured by sequencing in a study of T cells in Graves' hyperthyroidism and ophthalmopathy. Study-level information: Prior to any treatment, at the point of initial diagnosis, peripheral blood was collected. General observations from the study: Onset of ophthalmopathy came a median 6.5 months after the model predicted it.

The CDR3 runs 12 residues. Germline assignment: CDR1 SEHNR and CDR2 FQNEAQ (reference sequence). V was pared by 5 bases and J by 8 bases, with 10 bases between. Amplification of TCR beta CDR3 regions was performed using RNA transcripts as template. With the HTBI primer set, the TCR CDR3 went through a first round of RT-PCR. One entry per CDR3 protein, called by TCRdb with MiXCR from the multiplex PCR reads. The table has roughly 300,000 distinct CDR3 sequences, roughly 23% seen once. Clinical symptoms, serum thyroxine and TRAb, thyroid ultrasound and orbital computed tomography were used for the diagnoses. There are a few counts of this clonotype. Its target is not known.

The chain recombines TRBV7-9 with TRBJ1-5, with D unclear. The sample was blood. The source is a woman between 45 and 65 years old with Graves' hyperthyroidism. CDR3 sequence (DNA): TGTGCCAGCAGCGTTCTCTATGAGCCCCAGCATTTT. It translates to CASSVLYEPQHF.